One sample yielded the 20 T cell receptor beta chains listed below, sequenced in a study of T cells after yellow fever vaccination. Each CDR3 protein is one row after TCRdb ran MiXCR on the 5' RACE reads. Of some 300,000 distinct CDR3 sequences in the sample, roughly 8.3% are singletons; the top ten hold approximately 15%. The starting material was PBMCs, obtained 35 to 50 days after the first yellow fever vaccination. These receptors were taken from a man younger than 30 who received the YFV17D yellow fever vaccine.

This clonotype was detected ten times or more. This rearrangement joins TRBV7-6 to TRBJ2-2, with 10 nucleotides matching TRBD1. V was clipped by 2 bases and J by 2 bases; unmatched bases: 2. This CDR3 region has 16 residues. From germline, CDR1 is SGHVS and CDR2 FNYEAQ. The CDR3 region is CASSLRTGGNTGELFF. CDR3 bases: TGTGCCAGCAGCTTACGGACAGGGGGTAACACCGGGGAGCTGTTTTTT.

The chain has TRBV7-8 and TRBJ2-3; no definite D call. The V gene lost 4 bases and the J gene lost 3 bases, with 8 bases spanning the gap. The CDR3 consists of 13 residues. Germline assignment: CDR1 SGHVS and CDR2 FQNEAQ. CDR3 bases: TGTGCCAGCAGCTCCGATAGGACAGATACGCAGTATTTT. It translates to CASSSDRTDTQYF.

This clonotype was observed a handful of times. The chain employs TRBV20-1 and TRBJ2-1, with D hard to call. V lost 3 bases to trimming and J lost 5 bases, with 11 bases between them. Germline loops: CDR1 DFQATT, CDR2 SNEGSKA (reference sequence). This CDR3 region has 13 residues. Written as DNA, the CDR3 is TGCAGTGCTAGTTCCCGGGCCCACAATGAGCAGTTCTTC. Amino acids: CSASSRAHNEQFF.

The chain couples TRBV5-1 to TRBJ2-2; tentatively, D is TRBD2 (5 bases). V was pared by 4 bases and J by 3 bases, with 13 bases between. The CDR3 is 15 residues long. Germline loops: CDR1 SGHRS, CDR2 YFSETQ. The CDR3 DNA follows: TGCGCCAGCAGCATGGGAGTCCGGGACACCGGGGAGCTGTTTTTT. As protein: CASSMGVRDTGELFF. Full variable domain (outside the CDR3, taken from reference TRBV5-1 and TRBJ2-2): KAGVTQTPRYLIKTRGQQVTLSCSPISGHRSVSWYQQTPGQGLQFLFEYFSETQRNKGNFPGRFSGRQFSNSRSEMNVSTLELGDSALYLCASSMGVRDTGELFFGEGSRLTVL.

This chain joins TRBV5-1 and TRBJ2-1; D remains ambiguous. Germline CDR1 SGHRS, CDR2 YFSETQ. Trimming left V 2 bases short and J 9 bases short, with 9 bases between. This CDR3 is built from 12 residues. The CDR3 DNA sequence: TGCGCCAGCAGCTTCGACAAGGGTGAGCAGTTCTTC. It translates to CASSFDKGEQFF.

This clonotype has just a few counts. This chain connects TRBV20-1 to TRBJ1-1; D gene ambiguous. Germline V CDR1 and CDR2: DFQATT, SNEGSKA (reference sequence). This CDR3 has 16 residues. Trimming stripped 0 bases from V and 0 bases from J, with 14 bases between. The CDR3 sequence is CSARDRGWRLNTEAFF. CDR3 sequence (DNA): TGCAGTGCTAGAGATCGAGGTTGGCGGTTGAACACTGAAGCTTTCTTT.

This clonotype was observed a few times. The chain recombines TRBV5-6 with TRBJ1-6; D is ambiguous. The germline V gene encodes CDR1 SGHDT and CDR2 YYEEEE. V dropped 3 bases and J dropped 9 bases, with 10 bases sitting between them. The CDR3 consists of 13 residues. The CDR3 nucleotides are TGTGCCAGCAGCTACGCTTTCTCTTCACCCCTCCACTTT. Protein: CASSYAFSSPLHF.

The CDR3 protein is CASSYRTTHFSGNTIYF. The CDR3 bases are TGTGCCAGCAGCTACCGAACGACCCATTTCTCTGGAAACACCATATATTTT. V usage is TRBV11-2 and J usage is TRBJ1-3; D is ambiguous. The CDR3 contains 17 residues. Trimming removed 4 bases at V and 0 bases at J, with 16 bases between. CDR1 and CDR2 from the germline V gene are SGHAT and FQNNGV.

This clonotype was picked up a small number of times. The chain couples TRBV29-1 to TRBJ1-1; the D is unclear. The V gene lost 6 bases and the J gene lost 0 bases, with 5 bases spanning the gap. Germline CDR1 and CDR2: SQVTM and ANQGSEA. CDR3 length: 11 residues. CDR3 residues: CSVTLNTEAFF. The CDR3 nucleotides are TGCAGCGTGACATTGAACACTGAAGCTTTCTTT.

This clonotype turned up a few times. V usage is TRBV20-1 and J usage is TRBJ2-7; D is tentatively TRBD1 or TRBD2 (5 bases each). This CDR3 is built from 14 residues. Trimming stripped 5 bases from V and 0 bases from J, with 14 bases between. CDR1 and CDR2 from the germline V gene are DFQATT and SNEGSKA (reference sequence). In DNA form, the CDR3 reads TGCAGTGCTGACTTGGGACGGAGCTCCTACGAGCAGTACTTC. This translates into CSADLGRSSYEQYF.

This clonotype occurred a few times. The chain has TRBV5-4 and TRBJ2-7; D call uncertain. The germline V and J ends were trimmed by 0 bases and 0 bases, with 7 bases remaining between them. The CDR3 sequence is 14 residues long. The germline V gene has CDR1 SGHNT and CDR2 YYREEE (reference sequence). In DNA form, the CDR3 reads TGTGCCAGCAGCTTGGGTGTGGCCTCCTACGAGCAGTACGTC. Its translation: CASSLGVASYEQYV.

This clonotype has more than one count but fewer than ten. V and J are TRBV12-3 or TRBV12-4 and TRBJ2-1; D is unresolved. The CDR3 runs 11 residues. V lost 7 bases and J 7 bases, leaving 8 bases between the germline ends. The CDR3 spells CASTPGNEQFF. The DNA of the CDR3 is TGTGCCAGCACCCCCGGGAATGAGCAGTTCTTC.

Only a few counts were recorded for this clonotype. The rearrangement uses TRBV4-3 and TRBJ2-6; maybe TRBD2 (5 bases). Germline CDR1 and CDR2: LGHNA and YSLEER. V dropped 0 bases and J dropped 3 bases, with 6 bases sitting between them. CDR3 length equals 15 residues. CDR3 DNA: TGCGCCAGCAGCCAAGAGAGCGGTGGGGCCAACGTCCTGACTTTC. This codes for CASSQESGGANVLTF.

This chain joins TRBV20-1 and TRBJ2-1; tentative D call: TRBD1 (6 bases). The V end lost 7 bases, the J end lost 10 bases, and 20 bases lay between the germline ends. The CDR3 length is 13 residues. Germline V gene lookup returns CDR1 DFQATT and CDR2 SNEGSKA (reference sequence). The CDR3 here is CSGGPGWENEQFF. DNA for the CDR3: TGCAGTGGGGGGCCAGGGTGGGAGAACGAGCAGTTCTTC.

This rearrangement joins TRBV11-1 to TRBJ2-5; 7 bases align to TRBD2. The CDR3 length is 14 residues. From germline, CDR1 is SGHAT and CDR2 FQDESV (reference sequence). The V gene end was trimmed by 3 bases and the J gene end by 5 bases; junction bases not matched to a gene: 6. In nucleotides, the CDR3 is TGTGCCAGCAGCTTTCTGACTAGCCGTGAGACCCAGTACTTC. It specifies CASSFLTSRETQYF.

The rearrangement joins TRBV4-3 to TRBJ2-4; D is possibly TRBD2 (5 bases). The CDR3 is made up of 15 amino acids. Germline lookup yields CDR1 LGHNA and CDR2 YSLEER. The ends were cut back, 0 bases at V and 9 bases at J, with 15 bases in the middle. CDR3 sequence: CASSQEGGLVGIQYF. In nucleotides, the CDR3 is TGCGCCAGCAGCCAAGAGGGCGGGTTGGTGGGCATTCAGTACTTC.

V usage is TRBV2 and J usage is TRBJ2-3; D might be TRBD1 (5 bases). The ends were cut back, 1 base at V and 4 bases at J, with 12 bases in the middle. In germline, CDR1 is SNHLY, CDR2 FYNNEI. The CDR3 length is 15 residues. CDR3 DNA: TGTGCCAGCAGTGAAGTAGGGGCAGGTGCAGATACGCAGTATTTT. Protein sequence: CASSEVGAGADTQYF.

This clonotype was picked up a small number of times. This rearrangement joins TRBV5-1 to TRBJ1-2; perhaps TRBD1 as D (6 bases). The germline V gene has CDR1 SGHRS and CDR2 YFSETQ. The CDR3 is made up of 13 amino acids. Trimming left V 6 bases short and J 6 bases short, with 15 bases between. The CDR3 region is CASNRGGLNGYTF. The CDR3 DNA reads as TGCGCCAGCAATCGGGGGGGCTTGAATGGCTACACCTTC.

This clonotype showed up just a few times. This chain links TRBV10-3 with TRBJ2-3; D may match TRBD1 or TRBD2 (5 bases each). Trimming left V 0 bases short and J 4 bases short, with 11 bases between. The CDR3 is 15 amino acids. Germline V gives CDR1 ENHRY, CDR2 SYGVKD. The CDR3 protein is CAISESLGESDTQYF. CDR3 nucleotide sequence: TGTGCCATCAGTGAGTCCTTAGGGGAGTCAGATACGCAGTATTTT.

V usage is TRBV6-2 or TRBV6-3 and J usage is TRBJ1-5, with D tentatively TRBD1 (5 bases). V was trimmed by 2 bases and J by 3 bases, leaving 14 bases between them. The CDR3 consists of 16 residues. The germline V gene has CDR1 MNHEY and CDR2 SVGEGT. The CDR3 nucleotides read TGTGCCAGCAGTTACCCGGGACGGCTTTTCAATCAGCCCCAGCATTTT. Protein product: CASSYPGRLFNQPQHF.